Listed below are T cell receptor beta chains from one sample, sequenced in a study of blood T cell repertoires in COVID-19. Using immunoSEQ multiplex PCR, the repertoire was profiled, and TCRdb retains in-frame clones only, with some absent. The data show 50,000 to 60,000 clones, with 70% to 90% seen just once and about 26% held by the top ten. The specimen sequenced was peripheral blood. These receptors were obtained from a human donor in a cohort sampled during active COVID-19. CDR3s include the opening cysteine and the closing phenylalanine or tryptophan. The order of the fields is J gene, V gene, clone size, CDR3 length, D gene, CDR3 protein, CDR3 DNA. The D gene is left open where the match is weak. A row's size may be missing; if present it is once, few, many or a size class.

TRBJ2-3 TRBV9 once 16 TRBD2 CASSDNGLAATDTQYF TGTGCCAGCAGCGACAACGGACTAGCGGCCACAGATACGCAGTATTTT
TRBJ1-1 TRBV7-3 NA 14 NA CASSFGTMNTEAFF TGTGCCAGCAGCTTTGGGACAATGAACACTGAAGCTTTCTTT
TRBJ1-1 TRBV6-5 NA 14 TRBD1 CASRETGGNTEAFF TGTGCCAGCAGAGAGACAGGGGGCAACACTGAAGCTTTCTTT
TRBJ2-5 TRBV24-1 few 15 NA CATSDFGRGAETQYF TGTGCCACCAGTGATTTTGGCAGGGGGGCGGAGACCCAGTACTTC
TRBJ2-1 TRBV24-1 few 18 TRBD2 CATSDSTGRGGSYNEQFF TGTGCCACCAGTGATTCAACCGGGAGGGGGGGCTCCTACAATGAGCAGTTCTTC
TRBJ1-1 TRBV5-1 NA 14 NA CASRWPGQNTEAFF TGCGCCAGCAGATGGCCAGGGCAGAACACTGAAGCTTTCTTT
TRBJ1-4 TRBV5-1 NA 16 NA CASSPGSARPNEKLFF TGCGCCAGCAGCCCGGGATCGGCCAGGCCAAATGAAAAACTGTTTTTT
TRBJ2-7 TRBV11-1 once 13 TRBD1 CASSLTGGEEQYF TGTGCCAGCAGCCTGACAGGGGGTGAGGAGCAGTACTTC
TRBJ2-7 TRBV5-1 NA 15 TRBD1 CASSRGQGVSYEQYF TGCGCCAGCAGTCGCGGACAGGGGGTCTCCTACGAGCAGTACTTC
TRBJ1-4 TRBV4-3 once 15 NA CASSQDSGTNEKLFF TGCGCCAGCAGCCAAGATTCAGGAACTAATGAAAAACTGTTTTTT
TRBJ2-3 TRBV19 NA 13 NA CASNRGRTDTQYF TGTGCCAGTAATAGGGGTCGCACAGATACGCAGTATTTT
TRBJ1-2 TRBV19 NA 16 TRBD1 CASSTNTGTGGSGYTF TGTGCCAGTAGTACCAATACCGGGACAGGGGGAAGTGGCTACACCTTC
TRBJ1-1 TRBV6-5 NA 15 NA CASSPRPTAGHEAFF TGTGCCAGCAGTCCGAGGCCGACGGCCGGCCACGAAGCTTTCTTT
TRBJ2-6 TRBV7-9 few 15 NA CASSVPLVGRDVLTF TGTGCCAGCAGCGTGCCCCTAGTGGGTCGGGACGTCCTGACTTTC
TRBJ2-1 TRBV7-8 NA 16 TRBD1 CASSSRQGGSYNEQFF TGTGCCAGCAGCTCGAGACAGGGGGGGTCCTACAATGAGCAGTTCTTC
TRBJ2-1 TRBV24-1 NA 16 TRBD2 CATSDGAGGIYNEQFF TGTGCCACCAGTGATGGAGCGGGAGGAATCTACAATGAGCAGTTCTTC
TRBJ2-1 TRBV19 NA 15 NA CASSTMEGRVNEQFF TGTGCCAGTAGTACCATGGAGGGCCGGGTGAATGAGCAGTTCTTC
TRBJ2-3 TRBV28 NA 15 NA CASSMATGARDTQYF TGTGCCAGCAGCATGGCGACAGGCGCTCGGGATACGCAGTATTTT
TRBJ1-2 TRBV19 NA 14 NA CASSAQGRTTGYTF TGTGCCAGTAGCGCCCAGGGGAGAACTACTGGCTACACCTTC
TRBJ2-2 TRBV19 NA 15 NA CASSIARAGTGELFF TGTGCCAGTAGTATTGCGAGGGCGGGCACCGGGGAGCTGTTTTTT
TRBJ2-1 TRBV7-9 NA 14 NA CASSDQTGINEQFF TGTGCCAGCAGCGACCAAACAGGGATCAATGAGCAGTTCTTC
TRBJ1-2 TRBV28 NA 12 NA CASSRGAGGYTF TGTGCCAGCAGTCGGGGAGCGGGTGGCTACACCTTC
TRBJ1-2 TRBV9 few 15 TRBD1 CASSPTGGLDYGYTF TGTGCCAGCAGCCCGACAGGGGGCCTGGACTATGGCTACACCTTC
TRBJ2-2 TRBV7-3 NA 15 TRBD1 CASSAQSQGTGELFF TGTGCCAGCAGCGCCCAATCACAGGGGACCGGGGAGCTGTTTTTT
TRBJ1-4 TRBV9 NA 15 NA CASSVSSGASEKLFF TGTGCCAGCAGCGTATCCTCAGGGGCAAGTGAAAAACTGTTTTTT
TRBJ1-2 TRBV29-1 NA 11 NA CSVAREEGYTF TGCAGCGTTGCCAGGGAGGAGGGCTACACCTTC
TRBJ2-1 TRBV21-1 NA 16 NA CASSKESGRTYNEQFF TGTGCCAGCAGCAAAGAAAGCGGGAGGACCTACAATGAGCAGTTCTTC
TRBJ1-4 TRBV9 NA 15 NA CASSPHSATNEKLFF TGTGCCAGCAGTCCCCACAGTGCAACTAATGAAAAACTGTTTTTT
TRBJ2-6 TRBV11-2 NA 14 TRBD2 CASSPLGGIDVLTF TGTGCCAGCAGCCCTCTGGGAGGGATCGACGTCCTGACTTTC
TRBJ2-3 TRBV6-4 NA 15 NA CASSDKGTSTDTQYF TGTGCCAGCAGTGATAAAGGGACAAGCACAGATACGCAGTATTTT
TRBJ1-3 TRBV19 NA 14 TRBD1 CASLDRAGGNTIYF TGTGCCAGTTTAGACAGGGCTGGCGGAAACACCATATATTTT
TRBJ1-2 TRBV9 NA 13 TRBD1 CASSVQGDGGYTF TGTGCCAGCAGCGTACAGGGGGATGGAGGCTACACCTTC
TRBJ1-2 TRBV11-2 NA 14 TRBD1 CASSLDRVNYGYTF TGTGCCAGCAGCCTGGACAGGGTGAACTATGGCTACACCTTC
TRBJ1-1 TRBV6-6 NA 14 NA CASNDPRGGTEAFF TGTGCCAGTAATGACCCCCGGGGAGGCACTGAAGCTTTCTTT
TRBJ2-3 TRBV29-1 once 13 TRBD1 CSVEPRGTDTQYF TGCAGCGTTGAACCCAGGGGGACAGATACGCAGTATTTT
TRBJ2-2 TRBV4-1 NA 13 TRBD1 CASRQGAGGELFF TGCGCCAGCAGACAGGGGGCGGGCGGGGAGCTGTTTTTT
TRBJ2-1 TRBV7-2 NA 16 TRBD2 CASSLATSGRSNEQFF TGTGCCAGCAGCTTAGCGACTAGCGGGAGGTCAAATGAGCAGTTCTTC
TRBJ2-2 TRBV5-1 NA 16 NA CASSLAGRENTGELFF TGCGCCAGCAGCTTGGCCGGACGGGAGAACACCGGGGAGCTGTTTTTT
TRBJ2-7 TRBV28 NA 16 NA CASSLRGMDGTYEQYF TGTGCCAGCAGTTTACGGGGAATGGACGGGACCTACGAGCAGTACTTC
TRBJ2-1 TRBV9 NA 14 TRBD1 CASSVQGEYNEQFF TGTGCCAGCAGCGTACAGGGGGAATACAATGAGCAGTTCTTC
TRBJ1-6 TRBV30 once 18 NA CASSGTSLTSSYNSPLHF TGTGCCTCCTCCGGGACATCCCTAACGAGCTCCTATAATTCACCCCTCCACTTT
TRBJ2-4 TRBV7-2 NA 16 TRBD1 CASSPPMTGLRNIQYF TGTGCCAGCAGCCCGCCCATGACAGGGTTGAGAAACATTCAGTACTTC